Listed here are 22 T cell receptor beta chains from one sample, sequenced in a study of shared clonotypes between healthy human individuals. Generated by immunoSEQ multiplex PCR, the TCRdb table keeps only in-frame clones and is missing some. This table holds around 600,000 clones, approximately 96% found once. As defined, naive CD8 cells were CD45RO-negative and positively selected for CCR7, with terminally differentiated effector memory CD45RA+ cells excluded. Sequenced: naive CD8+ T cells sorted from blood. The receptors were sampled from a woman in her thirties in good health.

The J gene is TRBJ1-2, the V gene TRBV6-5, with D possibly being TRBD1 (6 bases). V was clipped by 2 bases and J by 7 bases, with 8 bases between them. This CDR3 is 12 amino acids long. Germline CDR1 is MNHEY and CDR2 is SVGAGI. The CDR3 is CASSYGGAGYTF. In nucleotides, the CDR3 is TGTGCCAGCAGTTACGGGGGGGCTGGCTACACCTTC.

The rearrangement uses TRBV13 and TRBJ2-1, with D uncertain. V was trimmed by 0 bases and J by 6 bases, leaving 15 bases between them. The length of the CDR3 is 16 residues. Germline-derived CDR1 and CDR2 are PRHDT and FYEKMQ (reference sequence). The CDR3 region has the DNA TGTGCCAGCAGCTTAGGGTCTAGTCTATACCCCAATGAGCAGTTCTTC. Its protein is CASSLGSSLYPNEQFF. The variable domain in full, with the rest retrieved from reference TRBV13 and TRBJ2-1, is AAGVIQSPRHLIKEKRETATLKCYPIPRHDTVYWYQQGPGQDPQFLISFYEKMQSDKGSIPDRFSAQQFSDYHSELNMSSLELGDSALYFCASSLGSSLYPNEQFFGPGTRLTVL.

CDR3 sequence reads: CSVEVSSWRLTYNEQFF. The CDR3 DNA reads as TGCAGCGTTGAAGTGTCCTCATGGCGGTTAACCTACAATGAGCAGTTCTTC. This sequence joins TRBV29-1 and TRBJ2-1; D call uncertain. The germline V and J ends were trimmed by 1 base and 2 bases, with 18 bases remaining between them. The germline V gene has CDR1 SQVTM and CDR2 ANQGSEA. The CDR3 extends over 17 amino acids.

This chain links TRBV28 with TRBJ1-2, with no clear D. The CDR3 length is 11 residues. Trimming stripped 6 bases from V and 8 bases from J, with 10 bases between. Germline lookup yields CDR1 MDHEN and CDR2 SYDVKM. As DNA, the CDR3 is TGTGCCAGCAGGCGCGAGAAGGGCTACACCTTC. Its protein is CASRREKGYTF.

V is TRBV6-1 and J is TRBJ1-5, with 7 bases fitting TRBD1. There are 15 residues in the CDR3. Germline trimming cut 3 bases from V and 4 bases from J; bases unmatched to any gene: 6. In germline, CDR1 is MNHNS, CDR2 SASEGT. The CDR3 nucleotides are TGTGCCAGCAGTGAGTTCGGGACAGAGAATCAGCCCCAGCATTTT. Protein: CASSEFGTENQPQHF.

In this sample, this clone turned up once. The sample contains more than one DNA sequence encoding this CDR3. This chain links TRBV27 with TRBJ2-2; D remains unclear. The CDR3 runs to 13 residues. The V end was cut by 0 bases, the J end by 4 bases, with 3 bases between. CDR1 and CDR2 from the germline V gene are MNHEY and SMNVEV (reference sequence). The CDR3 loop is CASSLSGTGELFF. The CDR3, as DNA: TGTGCCAGCAGTTTATCGGGCACCGGGGAGCTGTTTTTT.

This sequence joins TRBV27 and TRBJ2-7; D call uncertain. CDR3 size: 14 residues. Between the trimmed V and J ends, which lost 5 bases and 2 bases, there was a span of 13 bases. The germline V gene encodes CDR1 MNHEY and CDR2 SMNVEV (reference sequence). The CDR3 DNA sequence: TGTGCCAGCAGTGGTTATGGTTCCCCCTACGAGCAGTACTTC. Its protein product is CASSGYGSPYEQYF.

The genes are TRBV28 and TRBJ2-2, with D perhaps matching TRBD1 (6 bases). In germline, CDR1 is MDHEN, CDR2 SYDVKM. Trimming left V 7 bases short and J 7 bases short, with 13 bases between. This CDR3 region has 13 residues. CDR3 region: CASNRQEDGELFF. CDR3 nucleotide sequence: TGTGCCAGCAATAGACAGGAGGACGGGGAGCTGTTTTTT.

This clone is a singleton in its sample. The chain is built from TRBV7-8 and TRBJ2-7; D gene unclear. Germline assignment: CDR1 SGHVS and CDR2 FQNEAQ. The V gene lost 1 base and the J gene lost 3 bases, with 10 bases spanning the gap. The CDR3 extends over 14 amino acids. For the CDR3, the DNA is TGTGCCAGCAGCTTAGTAGGTCTATTCTACGAGCAGTACTTC. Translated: CASSLVGLFYEQYF.

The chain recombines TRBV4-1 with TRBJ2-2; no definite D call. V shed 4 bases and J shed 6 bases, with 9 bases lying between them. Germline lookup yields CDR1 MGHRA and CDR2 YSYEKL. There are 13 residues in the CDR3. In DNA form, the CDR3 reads TGCGCCAGCAGCCCATCCGTCGCCGGGGAGCTGTTTTTT. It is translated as CASSPSVAGELFF.

CDR3 DNA: TGTGCCAGCAGAACCCGGGACAACTACGAGCAGTACTTC. It translates to CASRTRDNYEQYF. The chain joins TRBV6-5 to TRBJ2-7, with D perhaps TRBD1 (6 bases). The germline V and J ends were trimmed by 6 bases and 3 bases, with 12 bases remaining between them. The CDR3 extends over 13 amino acids. Germline values: CDR1 MNHEY, CDR2 SVGAGI.

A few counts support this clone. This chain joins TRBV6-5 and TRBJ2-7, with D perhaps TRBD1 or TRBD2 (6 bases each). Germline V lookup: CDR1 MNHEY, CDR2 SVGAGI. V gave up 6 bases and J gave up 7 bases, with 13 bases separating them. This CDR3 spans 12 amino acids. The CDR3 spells CASRRGAGEQYF. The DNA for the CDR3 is TGTGCCAGCAGAAGGGGGGCTGGGGAGCAGTACTTC.

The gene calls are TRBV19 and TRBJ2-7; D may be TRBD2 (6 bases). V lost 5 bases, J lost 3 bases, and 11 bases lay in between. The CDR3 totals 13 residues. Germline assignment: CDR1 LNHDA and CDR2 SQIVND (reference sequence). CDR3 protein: CASSLTGSYEQYF. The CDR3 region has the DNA TGTGCCAGTAGTCTAACCGGGAGCTACGAGCAGTACTTC.

The CDR3 DNA follows: TGTGCCAGCAGCTTAAGCTCCGGATTGGGGAATATCCACTACGAGCAGTACTTC. It translates to CASSLSSGLGNIHYEQYF. The chain has TRBV7-9 and TRBJ2-7; D call uncertain. Per the germline V gene, CDR1 is SEHNR and CDR2 is FQNEAQ (reference sequence). The CDR3 has 18 residues. Deletions cut 2 bases from V and 3 bases from J, with 23 bases between.

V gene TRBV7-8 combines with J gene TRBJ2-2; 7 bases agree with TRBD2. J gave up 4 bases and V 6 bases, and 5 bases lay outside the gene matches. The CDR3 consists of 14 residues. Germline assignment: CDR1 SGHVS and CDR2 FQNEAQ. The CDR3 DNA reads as TGTGCCAGCAGGTCCCGGGAGGCCACCGGGGAGCTGTTTTTT. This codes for CASRSREATGELFF.

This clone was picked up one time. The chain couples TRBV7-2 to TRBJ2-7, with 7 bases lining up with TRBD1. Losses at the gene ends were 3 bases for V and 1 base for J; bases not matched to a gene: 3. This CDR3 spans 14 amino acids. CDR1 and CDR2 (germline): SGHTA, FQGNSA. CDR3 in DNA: TGTGCCAGCAGCTTTACGGGACAGTCCTACGAGCAGTACTTC. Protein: CASSFTGQSYEQYF. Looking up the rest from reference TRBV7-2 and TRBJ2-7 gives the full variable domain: GAGVSQSPSNKVTEKGKDVELRCDPISGHTALYWYRQSLGQGLEFLIYFQGNSAPDKSGLPSDRFSAERTGGSVSTLTIQRTQQEDSAVYLCASSFTGQSYEQYFGPGTRLTVT.

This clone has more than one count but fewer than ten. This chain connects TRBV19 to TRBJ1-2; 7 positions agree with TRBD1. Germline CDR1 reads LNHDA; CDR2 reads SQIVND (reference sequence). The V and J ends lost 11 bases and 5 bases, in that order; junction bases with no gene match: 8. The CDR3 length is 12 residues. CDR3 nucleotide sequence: TGTGCCGGAAGGGACAGCAAATATGGCTACACCTTC. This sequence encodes CAGRDSKYGYTF.

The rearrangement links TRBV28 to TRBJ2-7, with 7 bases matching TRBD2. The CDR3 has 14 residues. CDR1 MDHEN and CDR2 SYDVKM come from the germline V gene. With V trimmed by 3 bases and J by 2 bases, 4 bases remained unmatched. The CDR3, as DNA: TGTGCCAGCAGTTTGGGAGGGAGCACCTACGAGCAGTACTTC. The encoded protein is CASSLGGSTYEQYF.

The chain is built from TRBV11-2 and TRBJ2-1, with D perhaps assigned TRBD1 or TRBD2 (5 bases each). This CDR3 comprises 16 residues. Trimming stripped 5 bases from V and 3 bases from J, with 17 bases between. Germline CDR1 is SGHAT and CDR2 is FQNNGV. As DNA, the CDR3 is TGTGCCAGCAGCCAAGCGTGGGACCAGAGCTACAATGAGCAGTTCTTC. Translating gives CASSQAWDQSYNEQFF.

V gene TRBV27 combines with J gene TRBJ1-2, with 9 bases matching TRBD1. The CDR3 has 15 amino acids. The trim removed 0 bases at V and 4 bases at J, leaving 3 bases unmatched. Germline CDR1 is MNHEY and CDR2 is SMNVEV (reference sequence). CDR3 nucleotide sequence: TGTGCCAGCAGTTTATCTGCGGGACAGGGCTATGGCTACACCTTC. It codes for CASSLSAGQGYGYTF.

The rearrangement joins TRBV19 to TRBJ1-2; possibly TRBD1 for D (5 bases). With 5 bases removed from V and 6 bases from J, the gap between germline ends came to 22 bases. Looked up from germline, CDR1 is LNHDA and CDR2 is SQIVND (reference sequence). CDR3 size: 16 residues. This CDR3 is CASSFGMGTAIHGYTF. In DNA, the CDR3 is TGTGCCAGTAGTTTTGGGATGGGGACGGCAATTCATGGCTACACCTTC.

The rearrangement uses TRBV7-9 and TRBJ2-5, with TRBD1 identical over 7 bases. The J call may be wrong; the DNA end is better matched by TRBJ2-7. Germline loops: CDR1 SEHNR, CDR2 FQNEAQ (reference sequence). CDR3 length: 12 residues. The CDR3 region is CASSSQGTEQYF. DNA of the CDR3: TGTGCCAGCAGCTCACAGGGGACCGAGCAGTACTTC.